This TCR beta chain was recorded in a study of metastatic and nonmetastatic thyroid tumors. This clone was recorded a few times. This CDR3 is also generated by other DNA sequences in the sample. MiXCR re-clonotyped the PCR reads for TCRdb. The sample includes roughly 20,000 clones, more than 25% of them seen just once. V dropped 6 bases and J dropped 3; count of bases not matched to a gene: 10. The germline gives CDR1 MDHEN, CDR2 SYDVKM. The CDR3 contains 17 residues. Not a single patient had been given any form of treatment at any point before undergoing thyroid surgery. Source material: tumor tissue. This chain connects TRBV28 to TRBJ2-3; 12 nucleotides match TRBD2. This clonotype originated in a female donor with papillary thyroid cancer or a benign thyroid nodule (not recorded which). Some clones in this sample may be carry-over from other donors' samples. The CDR3 DNA reads TGTGCCAGCAGCTTAGAATGGCTAGCGGGAGGGACAGATACGCAGTATTTT. Translation gives CASSLEWLAGGTDTQYF.